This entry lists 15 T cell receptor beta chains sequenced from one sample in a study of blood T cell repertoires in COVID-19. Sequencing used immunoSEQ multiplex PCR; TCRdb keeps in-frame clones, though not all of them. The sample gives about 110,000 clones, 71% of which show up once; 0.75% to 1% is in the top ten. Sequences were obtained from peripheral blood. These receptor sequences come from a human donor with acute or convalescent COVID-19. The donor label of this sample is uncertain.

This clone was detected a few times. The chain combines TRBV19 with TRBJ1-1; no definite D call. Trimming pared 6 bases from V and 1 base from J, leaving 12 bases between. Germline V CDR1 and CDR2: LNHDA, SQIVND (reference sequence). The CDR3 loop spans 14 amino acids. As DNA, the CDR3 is TGTGCCAGTAGCCAGCGGGCGCCGAACACTGAAGCTTTCTTT. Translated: CASSQRAPNTEAFF.

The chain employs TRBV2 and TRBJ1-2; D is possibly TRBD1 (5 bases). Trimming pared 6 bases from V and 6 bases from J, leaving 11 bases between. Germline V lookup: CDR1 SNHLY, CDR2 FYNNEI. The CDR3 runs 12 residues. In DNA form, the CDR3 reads TGTGCCAGCAGGAGACCAGGGAATGGCTACACCTTC. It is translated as CASRRPGNGYTF.

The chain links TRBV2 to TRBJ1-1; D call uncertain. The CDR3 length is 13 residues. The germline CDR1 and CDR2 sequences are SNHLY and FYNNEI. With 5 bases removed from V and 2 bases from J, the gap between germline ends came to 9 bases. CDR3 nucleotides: TGTGCCAGCAGTCCTAATGTTAACACTGAAGCTTTCTTT. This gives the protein CASSPNVNTEAFF.

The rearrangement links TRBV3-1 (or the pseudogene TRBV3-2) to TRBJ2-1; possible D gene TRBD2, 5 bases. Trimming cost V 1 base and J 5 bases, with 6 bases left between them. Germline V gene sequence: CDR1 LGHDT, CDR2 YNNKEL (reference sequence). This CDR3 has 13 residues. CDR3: CASSQAGDNEQFF. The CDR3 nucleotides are TGTGCCAGCAGCCAAGCCGGGGACAATGAGCAGTTCTTC.

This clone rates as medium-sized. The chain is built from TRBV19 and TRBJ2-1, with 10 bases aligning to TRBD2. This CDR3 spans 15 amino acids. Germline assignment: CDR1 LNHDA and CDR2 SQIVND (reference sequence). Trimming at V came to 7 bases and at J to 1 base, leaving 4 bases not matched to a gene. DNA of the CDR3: TGTGCCAGTACCCAAGCGGGGGGGTCCTACAATGAGCAGTTCTTC. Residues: CASTQAGGSYNEQFF.

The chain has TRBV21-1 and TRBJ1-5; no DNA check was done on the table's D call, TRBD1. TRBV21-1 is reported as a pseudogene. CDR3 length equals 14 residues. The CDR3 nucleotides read TGTGCCAGCAGCAAACTCCCCAGGGGTCAGCCCCAGCATTTT. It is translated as CASSKLPRGQPQHF.

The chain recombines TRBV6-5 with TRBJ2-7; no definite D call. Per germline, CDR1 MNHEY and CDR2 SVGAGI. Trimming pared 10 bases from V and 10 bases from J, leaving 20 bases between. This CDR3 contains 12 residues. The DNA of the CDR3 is TGTGCCACCTCGGAAGGATCTACTAAACAGTACTTC. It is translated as CATSEGSTKQYF.

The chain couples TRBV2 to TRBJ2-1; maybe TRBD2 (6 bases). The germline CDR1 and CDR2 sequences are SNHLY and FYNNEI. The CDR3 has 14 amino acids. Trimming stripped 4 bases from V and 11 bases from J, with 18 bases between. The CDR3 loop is CASSVGAGTDKQFF. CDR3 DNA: TGTGCCAGCAGTGTTGGGGCGGGGACCGATAAGCAGTTCTTC.

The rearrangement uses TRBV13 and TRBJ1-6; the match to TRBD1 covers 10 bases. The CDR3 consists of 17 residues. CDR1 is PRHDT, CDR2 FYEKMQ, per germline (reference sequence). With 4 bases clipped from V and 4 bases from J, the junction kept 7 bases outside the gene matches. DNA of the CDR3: TGTGCCAGCAGCTCATCGACAGGGGGCCGGTATAATTCACCCCTCCACTTT. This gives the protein CASSSSTGGRYNSPLHF.

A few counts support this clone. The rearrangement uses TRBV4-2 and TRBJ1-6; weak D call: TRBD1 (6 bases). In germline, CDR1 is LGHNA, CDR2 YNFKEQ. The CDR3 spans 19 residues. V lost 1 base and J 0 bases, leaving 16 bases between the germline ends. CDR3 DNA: TGTGCCAGCAGCCAAGGAGCGGGGGCCAGGAGCTCCTATAATTCACCCCTCCACTTT. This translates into CASSQGAGARSSYNSPLHF.

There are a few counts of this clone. The CDR3 reads CASSDTQVNTGELFF. CDR3 DNA sequence: TGTGCCAGCAGTGATACCCAGGTTAACACCGGGGAGCTGTTTTTT. V gene TRBV2 combines with J gene TRBJ2-2, with D unresolved. There are 15 residues in the CDR3. CDR1 SNHLY and CDR2 FYNNEI come from the germline V gene. V lost 3 bases, J lost 2 bases, and 10 bases lay in between. The full variable domain, with the rest looked up from reference TRBV2 and TRBJ2-2, is EPEVTQTPSHQVTQMGQEVILRCVPISNHLYFYWYRQILGQKVEFLVSFYNNEISEKSEIFDDQFSVERPDGSNFTLKIRSTKLEDSAMYFCASSDTQVNTGELFFGEGSRLTVL.

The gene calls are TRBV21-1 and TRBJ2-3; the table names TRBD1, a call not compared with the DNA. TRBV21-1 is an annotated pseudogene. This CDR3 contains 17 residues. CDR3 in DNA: TGTGCCAGCAGCAAATCCCCGGGACAGGGCCGGAAAGATACGCAGTATTTT. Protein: CASSKSPGQGRKDTQYF.

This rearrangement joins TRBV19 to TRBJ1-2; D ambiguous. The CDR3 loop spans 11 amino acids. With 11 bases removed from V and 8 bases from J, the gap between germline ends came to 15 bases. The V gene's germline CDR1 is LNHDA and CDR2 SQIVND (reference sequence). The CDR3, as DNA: TGTGCCGTAAGGAGGGAGAGAGGCTACACCTTC. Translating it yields CAVRRERGYTF.

The CDR3 region has the DNA TGTGCCAGCAGCGAGGGACTAGCGTCAGAGACCCAGTACTTC. It codes for CASSEGLASETQYF. The V call is TRBV28, the J call TRBJ2-5, with 10 positions matching TRBD2. The CDR3 totals 14 residues. CDR1 is MDHEN, CDR2 SYDVKM, per germline. Losses at the gene ends were 6 bases for V and 4 bases for J; bases not matched to a gene: 5. Combining the CDR3 with reference TRBV28 and TRBJ2-5 gives the whole variable domain DVKVTQSSRYLVKRTGEKVFLECVQDMDHENMFWYRQDPGLGLRLIYFSYDVKMKEKGDIPEGYSVSREKKERFSLILESASTNQTSMYLCASSEGLASETQYFGPGTRLLVL.

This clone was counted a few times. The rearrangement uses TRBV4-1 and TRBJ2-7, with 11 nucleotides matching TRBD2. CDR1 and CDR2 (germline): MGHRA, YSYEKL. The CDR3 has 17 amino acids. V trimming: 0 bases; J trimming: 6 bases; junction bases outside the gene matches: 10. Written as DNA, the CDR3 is TGCGCCAGCAGCCAAGAGCTAGCGGGGGGAATCGGCGGCGAGCAGTACTTC. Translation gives CASSQELAGGIGGEQYF.